Listed below are T cell receptor beta chains from one sample, sequenced in a study of blood T cell repertoires in COVID-19. Clones were sequenced by immunoSEQ multiplex PCR, and TCRdb holds only the in-frame ones, with some missing. The repertoire includes approximately 300,000 clones, about 85% of them detected once, and 1.5% to 2% sits in the top ten. Sequencing was performed on PBMCs or T cells enriched from blood (not recorded which). All receptors come from a woman aged 25 to 39 who had been exposed to COVID-19. Each CDR3 is given with its conserved first and last residue. A D gene is named only where the DNA matches it firmly. A row's size may be missing; if present it is once, few, many or a size class.

CDR3 length	V gene	D gene	clone size	J gene	CDR3 protein	CDR3 DNA
14	TRBV13	.	.	TRBJ2-2	CASSPDRYIGELFF	TGTGCCAGCAGCCCCGACAGGTACATCGGGGAGCTGTTTTTT
17	TRBV27	TRBD1	.	TRBJ2-1	CASSLSSRDRVNNEQFF	TGTGCCAGCAGTTTATCGTCCCGGGACAGGGTAAACAATGAGCAGTTCTTC
13	TRBV7-3	.	.	TRBJ2-5	CASSLNNQETQYF	TGTGCCAGCAGCTTAAACAACCAAGAGACCCAGTACTTC
13	TRBV2	.	.	TRBJ2-1	CARERDSDPRQFF	TGTGCCAGGGAGAGGGACTCCGACCCCCGTCAGTTCTTC
16	TRBV28	.	.	TRBJ1-6	CASSLDHQGSGSPLHF	TGTGCCAGCAGTTTAGACCATCAGGGGAGTGGTTCACCCCTCCACTTT
17	TRBV7-2	TRBD2	.	TRBJ2-1	CASRIPIGRGTHNEQFF	TGTGCCAGCAGGATCCCCATAGGGCGGGGGACCCACAATGAGCAGTTCTTC
15	TRBV4-1	TRBD2	.	TRBJ2-1	CASSQGTTLYNEQFF	TGCGCCAGCAGCCAGGGGACTACCCTTTACAATGAGCAGTTCTTC
17	TRBV3-1/TRBV3-2	.	.	TRBJ1-6	CASSQNFASSYNSPLHF	TGTGCCAGCAGCCAAAATTTTGCCAGCTCCTATAATTCACCCCTCCACTTT
13	TRBV6-5	TRBD1	.	TRBJ1-5	CASSYDRGGTQHF	TGTGCCAGCAGTTACGACAGGGGGGGGACCCAGCATTTT
16	TRBV9	.	.	TRBJ2-5	CASSPHRGAPQETQYF	TGTGCCAGCAGCCCTCACCGGGGGGCCCCCCAAGAGACCCAGTACTTC
8	TRBV7-6	.	.	TRBJ2-1	CASSHKFF	TGTGCCAGCAGCCACAAGTTCTTC
15	TRBV13	TRBD1	.	TRBJ1-5	CASSLRGTDDQPQHF	TGTGCCAGCAGCTTACGGGGGACAGATGATCAGCCCCAGCATTTT
14	TRBV7-2	.	.	TRBJ2-7	CASSSTGSHYEQYF	TGTGCCAGCAGCTCGACAGGCTCCCACTACGAGCAGTACTTC
15	TRBV27	TRBD1	.	TRBJ1-2	CASSSAQGINYGYTF	TGTGCCAGCAGTTCAGCACAGGGGATTAACTATGGCTACACCTTC
16	TRBV4-1	TRBD1	.	TRBJ2-6	CASSWDRVPGANVLTF	TGCGCCAGCAGTTGGGACAGGGTTCCTGGGGCCAACGTCCTGACTTTC
15	TRBV4-1	.	.	TRBJ2-7	CASSQDTGSSYEQYF	TGCGCCAGCAGCCAAGATACGGGGAGCTCCTACGAGCAGTACTTC
13	TRBV5-6	TRBD1	.	TRBJ1-1	CASKGTGDTEAFF	TGTGCCAGCAAGGGGACAGGGGACACTGAAGCTTTCTTT
16	TRBV29-1	TRBD1	many	TRBJ2-6	CSVPGTVSQGANVLTF	TGCAGCGTTCCCGGGACAGTTAGCCAGGGAGCCAACGTCCTGACTTTC
16	TRBV6-1	TRBD2	.	TRBJ2-7	CASSERSAGERYEQYF	TGTGCCAGCAGTGAAAGGTCAGCGGGAGAACGGTACGAGCAGTACTTC
14	TRBV6-5	.	.	TRBJ2-1	CASSRGSVGNEQFF	TGTGCCAGCAGTCGCGGGTCCGTCGGGAATGAGCAGTTCTTC
13	TRBV12-3/TRBV12-4	.	once	TRBJ1-1	CASIGQVNTEAFF	TGTGCCAGCATAGGCCAGGTGAACACTGAAGCTTTCTTT
16	TRBV7-2	TRBD2	.	TRBJ2-7	CASGLAGGRSSYEQYF	TGTGCCTCAGGGCTAGCGGGGGGCCGGAGCTCCTACGAGCAGTACTTC
17	TRBV3-1/TRBV3-2	TRBD2	.	TRBJ2-5	CASSQEYIGGARETQYF	TGTGCCAGCAGCCAAGAGTATATCGGGGGGGCAAGAGAGACCCAGTACTTC
15	TRBV5-1	TRBD2	.	TRBJ2-7	CASSSSGTRFNEQYF	TGCGCCAGCAGCTCGTCCGGGACTAGGTTCAACGAGCAGTACTTC
13	TRBV27	.	.	TRBJ2-7	CASSLKPVYEQYF	TGTGCCAGCAGTTTAAAGCCTGTCTACGAGCAGTACTTC
16	TRBV6-1	TRBD2	once	TRBJ2-3	CASSERTSHSTDTQYF	TGTGCCAGCAGTGAAAGGACTAGCCATAGCACAGATACGCAGTATTTT
15	TRBV3-1/TRBV3-2	.	.	TRBJ1-2	CASRLRGEGNYGYTF	TGTGCCAGCAGGCTCAGGGGTGAGGGGAACTATGGCTACACCTTC
16	TRBV7-6	.	.	TRBJ1-5	CASSLGQGGGNQPQHF	TGTGCCAGCAGCTTAGGGCAGGGTGGGGGCAATCAGCCCCAGCATTTT
15	TRBV19	.	.	TRBJ2-3	CASSIGKLVPDTQYF	TGTGCCAGTAGTATAGGAAAACTAGTACCAGATACGCAGTATTTT
15	TRBV5-1	TRBD2	many	TRBJ2-7	CASSPLAGGAYEQYF	TGCGCCAGCAGCCCTTTAGCGGGAGGGGCCTACGAGCAGTACTTC
20	TRBV4-3	TRBD2	.	TRBJ2-3	CASSQDLWTSGLPGADTQYF	TGCGCCAGCAGCCAAGATCTCTGGACTAGCGGTCTTCCCGGGGCAGATACGCAGTATTTT
15	TRBV7-8	.	.	TRBJ1-4	CASSLWGETNEKLFF	TGTGCCAGCAGCTTATGGGGGGAAACTAATGAAAAACTGTTTTTT
16	TRBV3-1/TRBV3-2	TRBD2	.	TRBJ2-2	CASSGLAGANTGELFF	TGTGCCAGCAGCGGACTAGCGGGGGCCAACACCGGGGAGCTGTTTTTT
15	TRBV2	TRBD2	.	TRBJ2-7	CASSEDGSGGLEQYF	TGTGCCAGCAGTGAAGATGGCAGCGGGGGACTCGAGCAGTACTTC
14	TRBV5-4	TRBD1	few	TRBJ1-3	CASSFGTAGNTIYF	TGTGCCAGCAGCTTTGGGACAGCTGGAAACACCATATATTTT
17	TRBV2	TRBD1	once	TRBJ1-3	CASTRDSGSQAGNTIYF	TGTGCCAGCACGCGGGACAGTGGGTCCCAAGCGGGAAACACCATATATTTT
15	TRBV7-2	.	few	TRBJ2-7	CASSLSILGAYEQYF	TGTGCCAGCAGCTTATCCATTCTGGGAGCCTACGAGCAGTACTTC
15	TRBV7-9	TRBD2	.	TRBJ2-5	CASSLNIAGGGAQYF	TGTGCCAGCAGCTTGAACATAGCGGGAGGGGGGGCCCAGTACTTC
18	TRBV4-2	.	.	TRBJ2-1	CASSPRGPTSLGDNEQFF	TGTGCCAGCAGCCCCCGGGGACCGACTAGTTTAGGCGACAATGAGCAGTTCTTC
15	TRBV7-8	TRBD1	.	TRBJ2-7	CASSFSTGLSYEQYF	TGTGCCAGCAGCTTCTCGACAGGGCTATCCTACGAGCAGTACTTC
15	TRBV2	TRBD1	.	TRBJ2-7	CASTETGTGNYEQYF	TGTGCCAGTACGGAGACCGGGACAGGGAACTACGAGCAGTACTTC
15	TRBV15	.	once	TRBJ2-3	CATSRVGDKPDTQYF	TGTGCCACCAGCAGAGTAGGGGATAAGCCGGATACGCAGTATTTT
14	TRBV4-2	TRBD1	few	TRBJ2-2	CASSQGQGNGELFF	TGTGCCAGCAGCCAGGGACAGGGGAACGGGGAGCTGTTTTTT
12	TRBV27	TRBD1	.	TRBJ1-1	CASGENRGEAFF	TGTGCCAGCGGAGAGAACAGGGGTGAAGCTTTCTTT
17	TRBV4-2	.	.	TRBJ1-1	CASSQDSVGQLNTEAFF	TGTGCCAGCAGCCAAGATTCGGTGGGGCAGTTGAACACTGAAGCTTTCTTT
13	TRBV2	.	.	TRBJ1-4	CASGFLDYEKLFF	TGTGCCAGCGGTTTCTTGGACTATGAAAAACTGTTTTTT
14	TRBV30	TRBD2	.	TRBJ2-7	CAWSVGGSHNEQYF	TGTGCCTGGAGTGTAGGCGGGAGTCATAACGAGCAGTACTTC
17	TRBV4-1	TRBD2	.	TRBJ2-5	CASSQDWASGPRETQYF	TGCGCCAGCAGCCAAGATTGGGCTAGCGGGCCCCGAGAGACCCAGTACTTC
16	TRBV4-1	.	.	TRBJ1-1	CASSQEIRAPDTEAFF	TGCGCCAGCAGCCAAGAAATCAGGGCTCCGGACACTGAAGCTTTCTTT
16	TRBV4-2	.	.	TRBJ1-3	CASSQVGGFSGNTIYF	TGTGCCAGCAGCCAAGTAGGGGGATTCTCTGGAAACACCATATATTTT
18	TRBV6-6	TRBD1	.	TRBJ1-1	CASSPFSSGQLRNTEAFF	TGTGCCAGCAGTCCCTTTTCATCGGGACAGCTCAGGAACACTGAAGCTTTCTTT
19	TRBV19	TRBD2	.	TRBJ2-1	CASRGVPGLAGGSNNEQFF	TGTGCCAGTAGGGGAGTTCCGGGACTAGCGGGGGGGAGCAACAATGAGCAGTTCTTC
14	TRBV7-6	.	.	TRBJ1-3	CASSLEGTSNTIYF	TGTGCCAGCAGCTTAGAGGGGACATCCAACACCATATATTTT
15	TRBV7-9	TRBD1	.	TRBJ1-5	CASSFGTGGNQPQHF	TGTGCCAGCAGCTTTGGGACAGGGGGTAATCAGCCCCAGCATTTT
13	TRBV28	.	.	TRBJ1-6	CAGQGLLNSPLHF	TGTGCCGGGCAGGGACTCCTTAATTCACCCCTCCACTTT
20	TRBV10-1	.	.	TRBJ2-4	CASSESGTVLTVVAKNIQYF	TGCGCCAGCAGTGAGTCCGGCACAGTGCTAACGGTGGTGGCCAAAAACATTCAGTACTTC
14	TRBV20-1	TRBD1	once	TRBJ1-2	CSASPGQGAYGYTF	TGCAGTGCTAGTCCCGGACAGGGGGCATATGGCTACACCTTC
13	TRBV21-1	.	once	TRBJ1-2	CASSKFRGRGYTF	TGTGCCAGCAGCAAATTTAGGGGCAGAGGCTACACCTTC